A selection of T cell receptor beta chains follows, all from one sample in a study of T cell responses to AZD1222 COVID-19 vaccine. Data came from immunoSEQ multiplex PCR; TCRdb stores just in-frame clones and leaves some out. The table shows roughly 150,000 clones, with about 90% occurring only once. Sequenced material: peripheral blood, taken on day 0 of AZD1222 vaccination. The receptors were gathered from an adult in good health. Each CDR3 is given with its conserved first and last residue. Each record gives: J gene, V gene, CDR3 protein.

>TRBJ1-3|TRBV28
CASRRLPGQYLSGNTIYF
>TRBJ2-7|TRBV19
CASSYAQGIGYEQYF
>TRBJ2-1|TRBV2
CASNLAGPQFF
>TRBJ2-3|TRBV5-8
CASSAGTSGSGDTQYF
>TRBJ2-7|TRBV7-9
CASSLGTGNSDYEQYF
>TRBJ2-7|TRBV4-3
CASSQDFLVYEQYF
>TRBJ2-2|TRBV18
CASSPADRRTGELFF
>TRBJ2-1|TRBV3-1/TRBV3-2
CASRLAGGDNEQFF
>TRBJ2-7|TRBV5-6
CASSPTSSYEQYF
>TRBJ2-7|TRBV12-3/TRBV12-4
CASSLDQGLEQYF
>TRBJ1-2|TRBV6-5
CASRDRPPYGYTF
>TRBJ1-3|TRBV7-2
CASSWTGGFSGNTIYF
>TRBJ2-5|TRBV5-8
CASSFYAGGSETQYF
>TRBJ2-1|TRBV27
CASSILAGEQFF
>TRBJ1-4|TRBV7-2
CASSQGGPNEKLFF
>TRBJ1-4|TRBV9
CASSVEGQPNEKLFF
>TRBJ2-7|TRBV2
CASSPPMSGGYEQYF
>TRBJ1-5|TRBV28
CASSPYRGQYNQPQHF
>TRBJ1-3|TRBV21-1
CASSKVYRLYGNTIYF
>TRBJ1-4|TRBV29-1
CSAMDLTSTNEKLFF
>TRBJ1-1|TRBV19
CASRRTLNTEAFF
>TRBJ2-7|TRBV15
CATSRRSTGSSQYF
>TRBJ1-1|TRBV27
CASAPGGRNTEAFF
>TRBJ2-7|TRBV6-1
CASSPEGSYEQYF
>TRBJ2-3|TRBV2
CASSAQLAGTDTQYF
>TRBJ2-7|TRBV2
CASSGGVSGSSYEQYF
>TRBJ1-2|TRBV7-8
CASSFIPAPFDYGYTF
>TRBJ2-7|TRBV2
CASSEASYGRGAYEQYF
>TRBJ2-5|TRBV7-2
CASSASPSKETQYF
>TRBJ2-3|TRBV29-1
CSVDDSLAGASGTDTQYF
>TRBJ2-7|TRBV11-2
CASSFGGTSGYEQYF
>TRBJ2-7|TRBV18
CASSPLRNSYEQYF
>TRBJ2-1|TRBV5-1
CASSSDAYNEQFF
>TRBJ2-2|TRBV7-9
CASSRIAVLGTGELFF
>TRBJ2-1|TRBV7-2
CASSPGTSNEQFF
>TRBJ2-1|TRBV7-3
CASSPSSRSSYNEQFF
>TRBJ1-2|TRBV6-5
CASSFQGGYGYTF
>TRBJ2-3|TRBV15
CATSSWGGTSTDTQYF
>TRBJ2-1|TRBV5-1
CASSLVYLNEQFF
>TRBJ2-1|TRBV7-2
CASSLDKWEDSYNEQFF
>TRBJ2-5|TRBV4-2
CASSQEIGFGETQYF
>TRBJ1-1|TRBV18
CASSPQGGSEAFF
>TRBJ1-5|TRBV4-3
CASSQRTGNQPQHF